This TCR beta chain was documented in a study of blood T cell repertoires in COVID-19. Generated by immunoSEQ multiplex PCR, the TCRdb table keeps only in-frame clones and is missing some. Counted here are about 250,000 clones, 70% to 90% occurring once; the ten biggest clones make up roughly 2%. Looked up from germline, CDR1 is SEHNR and CDR2 is FQNEAQ (reference sequence). There are 15 residues in the CDR3. Trimming cost V 1 base and J 2 bases, with 10 bases left between them. This chain links TRBV7-9 with TRBJ2-3, with a possible D match to TRBD2 (6 bases). Material: peripheral blood. The sequence was obtained from a woman aged 40 to 50 who had recovered from COVID-19. CDR3 DNA: TGTGCCAGCAGCTTAGTGGCGGGGTCCACAGATACGCAGTATTTT. It specifies CASSLVAGSTDTQYF.